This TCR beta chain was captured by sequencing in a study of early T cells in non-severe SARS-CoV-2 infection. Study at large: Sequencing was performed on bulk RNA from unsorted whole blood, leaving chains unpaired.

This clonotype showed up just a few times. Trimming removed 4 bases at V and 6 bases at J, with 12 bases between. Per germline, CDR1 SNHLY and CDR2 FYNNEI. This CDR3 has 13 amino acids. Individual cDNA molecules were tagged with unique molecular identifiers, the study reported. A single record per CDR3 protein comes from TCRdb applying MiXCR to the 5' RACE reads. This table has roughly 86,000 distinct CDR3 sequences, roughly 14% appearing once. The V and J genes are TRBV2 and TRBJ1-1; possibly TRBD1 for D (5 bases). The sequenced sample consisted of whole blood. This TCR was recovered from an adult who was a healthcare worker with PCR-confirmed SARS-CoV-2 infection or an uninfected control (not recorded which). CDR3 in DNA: TGTGCCAGCAGTGTCACGGGGGGGGCTGAAGCTTTCTTT. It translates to CASSVTGGAEAFF. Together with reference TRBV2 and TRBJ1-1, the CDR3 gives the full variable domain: EPEVTQTPSHQVTQMGQEVILRCVPISNHLYFYWYRQILGQKVEFLVSFYNNEISEKSEIFDDQFSVERPDGSNFTLKIRSTKLEDSAMYFCASSVTGGAEAFFGQGTRLTVV.